One sample yielded the 16 T cell receptor beta chains listed below, sequenced in a study of technical replicates of blood from a few donors. This table comes from immunoSEQ multiplex PCR, and its TCRdb copy is limited to in-frame clones, with some not included. The sample contains around 63,000 clones, 95% to 98% of which appear only once. Sequenced: T cells isolated from PBMCs. These receptors all come from a human donor in good health.

This sequence joins TRBV6-5 and TRBJ2-7, with 7 positions matching TRBD2. Germline V gives CDR1 MNHEY, CDR2 SVGAGI. The CDR3 covers 15 residues. The V and J ends lost 4 bases and 1 base, in that order; junction bases with no gene match: 7. The CDR3 nucleotides read TGTGCCAGCAGTTGGGGGGGATGGTCTTCCTACGAGCAGTACTTC. Protein: CASSWGGWSSYEQYF.

The chain links TRBV4-1 to TRBJ1-2; D not certain. The germline V gene encodes CDR1 MGHRA and CDR2 YSYEKL. This CDR3 has 15 residues. Deletions cut 1 base from V and 0 bases from J, with 9 bases between. The CDR3 DNA is TGCGCCAGCAGCCAAGTTCACAGAGCTAACTATGGCTACACCTTC. Its translation is CASSQVHRANYGYTF.

V and J are TRBV5-1 and TRBJ2-1, with TRBD2 matching over 13 bases. Germline V lookup: CDR1 SGHRS, CDR2 YFSETQ. The CDR3 totals 16 residues. The ends lost 4 bases at V and 7 bases at J; junction bases unmatched: 8. This chain's CDR3 is CASSARTSGGGNEQFF. CDR3 nucleotide sequence: TGCGCCAGCAGCGCAAGGACTAGCGGGGGAGGGAATGAGCAGTTCTTC.

The rearrangement uses TRBV7-9 and TRBJ2-7; D perhaps matches TRBD2 (5 bases). The germline CDR1 and CDR2 sequences are SEHNR and FQNEAQ (reference sequence). The CDR3 loop spans 13 amino acids. With 3 bases removed from V and 4 bases from J, the gap between germline ends came to 10 bases. The CDR3 loop is CASSLTKDYEQYF. The CDR3 DNA reads as TGTGCCAGCAGCTTGACTAAAGATTACGAGCAGTACTTC.

This chain links TRBV7-9 with TRBJ1-2; unclear D gene. Germline values: CDR1 SEHNR, CDR2 FQNEAQ (reference sequence). With 6 bases removed from V and 8 bases from J, the gap between germline ends came to 16 bases. The CDR3 totals 13 residues. CDR3 bases: TGTGCCAGCAGGACCCTAGAAGGAAACGGCTACACCTTC. Translation: CASRTLEGNGYTF.

The rearrangement joins TRBV11-2 to TRBJ2-1; 11 bases are a match to TRBD2. Per the germline V gene, CDR1 is SGHAT and CDR2 is FQNNGV. The CDR3 has 15 residues. V trimming: 4 bases; J trimming: 6 bases; junction bases outside the gene matches: 5. CDR3 loop: CASSSTSGSGNEQFF. CDR3 nucleotides: TGTGCCAGCAGCTCTACTAGCGGGAGTGGCAATGAGCAGTTCTTC.

V is TRBV5-8 and J is TRBJ1-2; a weak D match, TRBD1 (5 bases). Trimming stripped 3 bases from V and 1 base from J, with 16 bases between. This CDR3 is 16 amino acids long. CDR1 and CDR2 from the germline V gene are SGHTS and YDEGEE. This chain's CDR3 is CASSSSPGTYNYGYTF. The CDR3 DNA sequence: TGTGCCAGCAGCTCCTCCCCAGGGACTTATAACTATGGCTACACCTTC.

The chain uses TRBV6-6 and TRBJ1-5; TRBD1 is a possible D gene (5 bases). Germline V gene sequence: CDR1 MNHNY, CDR2 SVGAGI (reference sequence). The CDR3 totals 13 residues. V gave up 6 bases and J gave up 4 bases, with 10 bases separating them. CDR3 sequence (DNA): TGTGCCAGCAGCCCCAAGGGGAATCAGCCCCAGCATTTT. This gives the protein CASSPKGNQPQHF.

This sequence joins TRBV5-1 and TRBJ1-3, with TRBD1 matching over 9 bases. V gave up 4 bases and J gave up 1 base; unmatched junction bases: 9. The CDR3 extends over 17 amino acids. Germline lookup yields CDR1 SGHRS and CDR2 YFSETQ. The CDR3, as DNA: TGCGCCAGCAGCGAGGACAGGGGAATCAATTCTGGAAACACCATATATTTT. This translates into CASSEDRGINSGNTIYF.

The genes are TRBV10-2 and TRBJ2-1; 11 nucleotides align to TRBD2. Germline CDR1 reads WSHSY; CDR2 reads SAAADI. This CDR3 is 17 amino acids long. The V and J ends lost 6 bases and 7 bases, in that order; junction bases with no gene match: 14. The CDR3 DNA sequence: TGCGCCAGCAGACTAGCGGGGGACCCGAAACTGGGGAATGAGCAGTTCTTC. It is translated as CASRLAGDPKLGNEQFF.

The rearrangement uses TRBV4-1 and TRBJ2-1; TRBD2 aligns across 13 bases. CDR3 length: 16 residues. Germline V CDR1 and CDR2: MGHRA, YSYEKL. V shed 6 bases, J shed 10 bases, and the junction held 12 bases outside the gene matches. This CDR3 is CASRPTPGLAGSEQFF. CDR3 nucleotide sequence: TGCGCCAGCAGACCCACTCCGGGACTAGCGGGGTCGGAGCAGTTCTTC.

The rearrangement joins TRBV27 to TRBJ1-5; 7 nucleotides align to TRBD1. V lost 8 bases and J lost 0; bases outside the gene matches: 10. The CDR3 consists of 16 residues. The germline gives CDR1 MNHEY, CDR2 SMNVEV (reference sequence). Written as DNA, the CDR3 is TGTGCCAGCGGCCCCGGGACAGTGTATAGCAATCAGCCCCAGCATTTT. Amino acids: CASGPGTVYSNQPQHF.

This clone came up once. The V and J genes are TRBV19 and TRBJ2-1, with D perhaps matching TRBD2 (6 bases). CDR1 LNHDA and CDR2 SQIVND come from the germline V gene (reference sequence). The CDR3 runs to 14 residues. Trimming removed 1 base at V and 6 bases at J, with 10 bases between. The CDR3 DNA reads TGTGCCAGTAGTATAGCGGAACTAGCCAATGAGCAGTTCTTC. It yields the protein CASSIAELANEQFF.

The rearrangement joins TRBV11-3 to TRBJ2-3; a weak D match, TRBD2 (5 bases). CDR3 size: 14 residues. V was pared by 3 bases and J by 1 base, with 8 bases between. Germline-derived CDR1 and CDR2 are SGHNT and YENEEA. For the CDR3, the DNA is TGTGCCAGCAGCTTTTCCGGGGGCACAGATACGCAGTATTTT. It is translated as CASSFSGGTDTQYF.

The chain couples TRBV5-1 to TRBJ2-7; the match to TRBD2 covers 8 bases. After removal of 2 bases from V and 0 bases from J, the junction contained 1 base not matched to a gene. Germline CDR1 SGHRS, CDR2 YFSETQ. The CDR3 is 14 residues long. CDR3 nucleotides: TGCGCCAGCAGCTTCACTAGCGGCTCCTACGAGCAGTACTTC. This translates into CASSFTSGSYEQYF. Combining the CDR3 with reference TRBV5-1 and TRBJ2-7 gives the whole variable domain KAGVTQTPRYLIKTRGQQVTLSCSPISGHRSVSWYQQTPGQGLQFLFEYFSETQRNKGNFPGRFSGRQFSNSRSEMNVSTLELGDSALYLCASSFTSGSYEQYFGPGTRLTVT.

This chain joins TRBV7-8 and TRBJ2-5, with 9 nucleotides matching TRBD2. V shed 4 bases and J 2 bases; nucleotides not matched to a gene: 5. CDR3 size: 15 residues. Germline CDR1 SGHVS, CDR2 FQNEAQ. The CDR3 reads CASSSLAGGQETQYF. The DNA of the CDR3 is TGTGCCAGCAGCTCACTCGCGGGAGGGCAAGAGACCCAGTACTTC. Supplemented by reference TRBV7-8 and TRBJ2-5, the full variable domain reads GAGVSQSPRYKVAKRGQDVALRCDPISGHVSLFWYQQALGQGPEFLTYFQNEAQLDKSGLPSDRFFAERPEGSVSTLKIQRTQQEDSAVYLCASSSLAGGQETQYFGPGTRLLVL.